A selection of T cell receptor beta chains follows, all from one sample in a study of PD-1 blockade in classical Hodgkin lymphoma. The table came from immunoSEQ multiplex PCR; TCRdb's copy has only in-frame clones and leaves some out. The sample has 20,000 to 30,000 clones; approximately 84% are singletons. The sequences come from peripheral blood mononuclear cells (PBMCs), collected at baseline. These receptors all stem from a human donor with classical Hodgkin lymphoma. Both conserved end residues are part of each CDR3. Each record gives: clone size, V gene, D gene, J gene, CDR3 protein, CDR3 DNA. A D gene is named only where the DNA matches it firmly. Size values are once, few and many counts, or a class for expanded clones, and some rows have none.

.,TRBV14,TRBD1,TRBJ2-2,CASSHGQGVGELFF,TGTGCCAGCAGCCATGGACAGGGGGTCGGGGAGCTGTTTTTT
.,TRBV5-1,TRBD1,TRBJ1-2,CASSLRQGSGYTF,TGCGCCAGCAGCTTGAGACAGGGATCGGGCTACACCTTC
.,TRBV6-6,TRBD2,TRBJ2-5,CASSYRPGLAGETQYF,TGTGCCAGCAGTTACCGTCCGGGACTAGCGGGGGAGACCCAGTACTTC
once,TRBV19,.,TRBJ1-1,CASSIYPGTTEAFF,TGTGCCAGTAGTATTTATCCAGGGACCACTGAAGCTTTCTTT
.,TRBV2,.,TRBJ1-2,CASSGVNGYTF,TGTGCCAGCAGCGGGGTCAATGGCTACACCTTC
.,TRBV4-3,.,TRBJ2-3,CASSQAPGTSDTQYF,TGCGCCAGCAGCCAAGCCCCGGGGACCTCAGATACGCAGTATTTT
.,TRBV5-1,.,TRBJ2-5,CASSLAAVQETQYF,TGCGCCAGCAGCTTGGCAGCGGTCCAAGAGACCCAGTACTTC
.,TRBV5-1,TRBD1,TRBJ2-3,CASSFGAGGVMGTDTQYF,TGCGCCAGCAGCTTTGGGGCAGGGGGCGTGATGGGCACAGATACGCAGTATTTT
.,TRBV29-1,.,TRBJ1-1,CSDLYGRDWLGRQSNTEAFF,TGCAGCGACTTATATGGTAGGGATTGGTTGGGGCGTCAATCGAACACTGAAGCTTTCTTT
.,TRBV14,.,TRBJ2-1,CASSPFVKNEQFF,TGTGCCAGCAGCCCGTTCGTTAAGAATGAGCAGTTCTTC
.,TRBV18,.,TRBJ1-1,CASSPSGHLEAFF,TGTGCCAGCTCACCTAGCGGACACCTTGAAGCTTTCTTT
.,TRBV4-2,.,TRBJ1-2,CASSRGGNYGYTF,TGTGCCAGCAGCCGTGGGGGAAACTATGGCTACACCTTC
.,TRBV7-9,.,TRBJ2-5,CASKWGAEETQYF,TGTGCCAGCAAGTGGGGGGCCGAAGAGACCCAGTACTTC
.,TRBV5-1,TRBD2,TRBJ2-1,CASSLRLAGGPIIDEQFF,TGCGCCAGCAGCTTGCGACTAGCGGGGGGGCCGATTATTGATGAGCAGTTCTTC
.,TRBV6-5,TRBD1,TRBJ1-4,CASSSTGSSTNEKLFF,TGTGCCAGCAGTTCGACAGGGTCCTCAACTAATGAAAAACTGTTTTTT
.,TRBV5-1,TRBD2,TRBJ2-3,CASSLGSGGFDTQYF,TGCGCCAGCAGCTTGGGTAGCGGGGGATTTGATACGCAGTATTTT
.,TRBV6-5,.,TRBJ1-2,CAGGTGGQANYGYTF,TGTGCCGGTGGAACCGGGGGCCAGGCTAACTATGGCTACACCTTC
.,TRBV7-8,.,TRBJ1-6,CASSLVWLRDGSPLHF,TGTGCCAGCAGCTTAGTGTGGCTGCGGGACGGGTCACCCCTCCACTTT
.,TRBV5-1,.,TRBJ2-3,CASSISRGSTDTQYF,TGCGCCAGCAGCATAAGCAGGGGTAGCACAGATACGCAGTATTTT
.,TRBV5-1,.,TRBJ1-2,CASSPAVDNYGYTF,TGCGCCAGCAGCCCAGCCGTGGATAACTATGGCTACACCTTC
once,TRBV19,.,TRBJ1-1,CASSGRGSLFAFF,TGTGCCAGTAGTGGCAGGGGTTCACTGTTTGCTTTCTTT
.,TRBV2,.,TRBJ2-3,CASNPGEVHGTQYF,TGTGCCAGCAATCCGGGCGAGGTGCATGGTACGCAGTATTTT
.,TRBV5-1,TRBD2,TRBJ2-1,CASSSGLHEQFF,TGCGCCAGCAGCTCGGGACTACATGAGCAGTTCTTC
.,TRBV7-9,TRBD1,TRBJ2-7,CASSSQGVVKQYF,TGTGCCAGCAGCTCCCAGGGGGTTGTTAAGCAGTACTTC
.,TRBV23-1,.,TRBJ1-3,CASSQVPQSSTGNTIYF,TGCGCCAGCAGTCAAGTCCCCCAAAGTTCAACTGGAAACACCATATATTTT
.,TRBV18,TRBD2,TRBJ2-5,CASSSPGGSETQYF,TGTGCCAGCTCATCACCGGGGGGTAGCGAGACCCAGTACTTC
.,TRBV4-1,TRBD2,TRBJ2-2,CASSQAGGPSGELFF,TGCGCCAGCAGCCAAGCGGGGGGGCCTTCCGGGGAGCTGTTTTTT
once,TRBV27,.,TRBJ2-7,CASSLFPDGYEQYF,TGTGCCAGCAGTTTGTTCCCGGACGGCTACGAGCAGTACTTC
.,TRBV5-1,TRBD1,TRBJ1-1,CASSKGAENTEAFF,TGCGCCAGCAGCAAGGGGGCCGAGAACACTGAAGCTTTCTTT
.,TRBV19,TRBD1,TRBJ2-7,CASSSPGTGYEQYF,TGTGCCAGTAGTAGTCCCGGGACAGGATACGAGCAGTACTTC
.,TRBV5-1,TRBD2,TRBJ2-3,CASSPGLAGGRGTDTQYF,TGCGCCAGCAGCCCGGGACTAGCGGGGGGGCGGGGCACAGATACGCAGTATTTT
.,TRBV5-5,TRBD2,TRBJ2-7,CASSLAGGPLEQYF,TGTGCCAGCAGCTTAGCGGGGGGGCCGTTGGAGCAGTACTTC